The 11 T cell receptor beta chains in this list originate from one sample, sequenced in a study of OX40 agonist ivuxolimab in advanced cancers. The protocol was immunoSEQ multiplex PCR, while the TCRdb copy is restricted to in-frame clones and leaves out a portion. The repertoire holds some 64,000 clones, 88% seen once, with 0.67% in the top ten. The input for sequencing was CD4+ or CD8+ T cells sorted from blood, taken in a trial of the OX40 agonist ivuxolimab. The origin of the receptors is an adult with an advanced solid tumor such as melanoma, head and neck, liver or kidney cancer.

The chain couples TRBV28 to TRBJ2-5, with 7 positions matching TRBD1. The germline V gene has CDR1 MDHEN and CDR2 SYDVKM. V shed 6 bases and J 5 bases; nucleotides not matched to a gene: 18. The CDR3 consists of 17 residues. CDR3 nucleotide sequence: TGTGCCAGCAGCGATGACCGGGACAGAGCCCGCGGGGAGACCCAGTACTTC. Its translation: CASSDDRDRARGETQYF.

The J gene is TRBJ1-5, the V gene TRBV19; TRBD1 agrees at 7 bases. The J segment lost 8 bases and the V segment lost 2 bases, leaving 9 bases of the junction unmatched. The germline V gene encodes CDR1 LNHDA and CDR2 SQIVND (reference sequence). This CDR3 region has 15 residues. The CDR3 spells CASSITFRGWEPQHF. The CDR3 DNA reads TGTGCCAGTAGTATAACCTTCAGGGGGTGGGAGCCCCAGCATTTT.

This clone was detected only once. The rearrangement links TRBV2 to TRBJ2-5; possibly TRBD1 or TRBD2 for D (5 bases each). CDR1 is SNHLY and CDR2 is FYNNEI in the germline V gene. Trimming removed 4 bases from V and 4 bases from J, with 16 bases in between. There are 15 residues in the CDR3. The CDR3 loop is CASSAEGLGPETQYF. Written as DNA, the CDR3 is TGTGCCAGCAGTGCCGAGGGGCTGGGTCCAGAGACCCAGTACTTC. Full variable domain (rest looked up from reference TRBV2 and TRBJ2-5): EPEVTQTPSHQVTQMGQEVILRCVPISNHLYFYWYRQILGQKVEFLVSFYNNEISEKSEIFDDQFSVERPDGSNFTLKIRSTKLEDSAMYFCASSAEGLGPETQYFGPGTRLLVL.

The J gene is TRBJ1-2, the V gene TRBV7-9; D is perhaps TRBD1 (6 bases). Germline CDR1 is SEHNR and CDR2 is FQNEAQ (reference sequence). CDR3 size: 15 residues. The V and J ends lost 5 bases and 4 bases respectively, with 17 bases between them. The DNA for the CDR3 is TGTGCCAGCAGCACACGAGGGGGACGGGGCTATGGCTACACCTTC. Protein product: CASSTRGGRGYGYTF.

The chain joins TRBV4-1 to TRBJ2-2; 15 bases match TRBD2. Losses at the gene ends were 4 bases for V and 7 bases for J; bases not matched to a gene: 4. Germline values: CDR1 MGHRA, CDR2 YSYEKL. The CDR3 runs 16 residues. The CDR3 region is CASSLRTSGGDGELFF. The CDR3 region has the DNA TGCGCCAGCAGCCTCAGGACTAGCGGGGGGGACGGGGAGCTGTTTTTT.

The chain employs TRBV5-4 and TRBJ1-1; D remains unclear. Trimming left V 4 bases short and J 5 bases short, with 12 bases between. CDR3 length equals 13 residues. Germline CDR1 and CDR2: SGHNT and YYREEE (reference sequence). The CDR3 here is CASSLEGVTEAFF. The CDR3 DNA reads TGTGCCAGCAGCCTCGAAGGAGTTACTGAAGCTTTCTTT.

This chain connects TRBV18 to TRBJ2-7; TRBD1 is a possible D gene (6 bases). The CDR3 runs to 14 residues. The germline gives CDR1 KGHSH, CDR2 LQKENI. V dropped 2 bases and J dropped 0 bases, with 8 bases sitting between them. The DNA for the CDR3 is TGTGCCAGCTCACCAGGGGGCGCCTCCTACGAGCAGTACTTC. It is translated as CASSPGGASYEQYF.

This clone counts as medium-sized. The chain recombines TRBV5-1 with TRBJ1-5; no firm D call. The CDR3 runs 13 residues. Germline loops: CDR1 SGHRS, CDR2 YFSETQ. V lost 3 bases and J lost 3, with 7 bases in between. The CDR3: CASSSGPNQPQHF. For the CDR3, the DNA is TGCGCCAGCAGCTCCGGGCCCAATCAGCCCCAGCATTTT.

The CDR3 sequence: CASSIGLAGMAGELFF. The CDR3 nucleotides read TGTGCCAGTAGTATCGGACTAGCGGGAATGGCCGGGGAGCTGTTTTTT. This chain joins TRBV19 and TRBJ2-2; 12 nucleotides match TRBD2. Trimming removed 3 bases from V and 6 bases from J; junction bases left unmatched: 5. The CDR3 extends over 16 amino acids. Germline V lookup: CDR1 LNHDA, CDR2 SQIVND (reference sequence).

The V and J genes are TRBV29-1 and TRBJ1-1; D not resolved. This CDR3 spans 15 amino acids. The ends were cut back, 5 bases at V and 1 base at J, with 17 bases in the middle. CDR1 and CDR2 (germline): SQVTM, ANQGSEA. The CDR3 nucleotides read TGCAGCGTTATTGGGATGGACGTAGCGAACACTGAAGCTTTCTTT. Residues: CSVIGMDVANTEAFF.

The chain has TRBV6-5 and TRBJ1-2; D is unresolved. This CDR3 spans 13 amino acids. The V gene's germline CDR1 is MNHEY and CDR2 SVGAGI. Deletions cut 10 bases from V and 2 bases from J, with 14 bases between. The CDR3 loop is CATGRSVNYGYTF. The CDR3 coding sequence is TGTGCCACCGGGCGGAGCGTCAACTATGGCTACACCTTC.